Reported below is one T cell receptor (beta chain). The sample originates from a study of blood T cell repertoires in COVID-19. About the research overall: The United States, Italy and Spain supplied acute and convalescent COVID-19 samples. PBMCs, B-cell-depleted T cells, or T cells provided the cDNA or gDNA that made up the material.

Original handling: Nucleated cell number was recorded as an estimate derived from reference gene primer amplification. The table came from immunoSEQ multiplex PCR; TCRdb's copy has only in-frame clones and leaves some out. V, J and clone size were drawn from that table, and D and trimming were deduced from the DNA. The sample has some 70,000 clones, 79% seen once. Germline V CDR1 and CDR2: SGHDT, YYEEEE. The V end lost 3 bases, the J end lost 2 bases, and 12 bases lay between the germline ends. The CDR3 extends over 16 amino acids. Material for sequencing was peripheral blood. This sequence joins TRBV5-6 and TRBJ1-6; D is unresolved. The origin of this receptor is a woman in her 50s with acute or convalescent COVID-19. The DNA for the CDR3 is TGTGCCAGCAGCTGGAGAGACGGTACCTATAATTCACCCCTCCACTTT. The encoded protein is CASSWRDGTYNSPLHF.